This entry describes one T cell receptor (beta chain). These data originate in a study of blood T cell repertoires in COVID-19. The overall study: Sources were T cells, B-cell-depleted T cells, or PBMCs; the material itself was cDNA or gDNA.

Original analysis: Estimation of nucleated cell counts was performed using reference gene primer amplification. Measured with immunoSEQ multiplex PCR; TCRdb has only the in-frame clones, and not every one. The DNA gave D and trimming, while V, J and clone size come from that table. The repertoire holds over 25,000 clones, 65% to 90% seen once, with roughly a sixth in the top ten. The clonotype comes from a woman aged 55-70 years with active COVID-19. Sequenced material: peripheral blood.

As DNA, the CDR3 is TGTGCCAGCAGGACAGGGATGAGCTCCTACGAGCAGTACTTC. It translates to CASRTGMSSYEQYF. The chain couples TRBV2 to TRBJ2-7; TRBD1 agrees at 7 bases. CDR3 length: 14 residues. Germline CDR1 reads SNHLY; CDR2 reads FYNNEI. Unmatched junction bases numbered 5, after V lost 6 bases and J lost 0 bases.